A single sample gave rise to the 12 T cell receptor beta chains below, sequenced in a study of cytomegalovirus exposure and HLA in healthy donors. Primers: 60 Vbeta forward and 13 Jbeta reverse. Clones were read by immunoSEQ multiplex PCR, and TCRdb kept only the in-frame ones, dropping some. In the table there are about 190,000 clones, 85% of which are singletons. Sequences were obtained from PBMCs. The receptor set was obtained from a boy aged 2 to 10 in good health and CMV-seronegative.

The sample holds a few counts of this clone. V is TRBV6-5 and J is TRBJ1-1, with a weak D call TRBD1 (6 bases). This CDR3 has 14 amino acids. The germline gives CDR1 MNHEY, CDR2 SVGAGI. V lost 6 bases, J lost 7 bases, and 18 bases lay in between. Here the CDR3 DNA reads TGTGCCAGCAGCTCTACAGGGCTTCCAGGTGAAGCTTTCTTT. Its protein is CASSSTGLPGEAFF.

V is TRBV7-9 and J is TRBJ2-7; 10 bases are a match to TRBD2. CDR1 and CDR2 from the germline V gene are SEHNR and FQNEAQ (reference sequence). CDR3 size: 15 residues. J gave up 2 bases and V 0 bases, and 1 base lay outside the gene matches. The CDR3 DNA sequence: TGTGCCAGCAGCTTAGCTAGCGGGGGGCCCTACGAGCAGTACGTC. Residues: CASSLASGGPYEQYV.

The rearrangement uses TRBV7-9 and TRBJ2-5, with D perhaps matching TRBD2 (6 bases). The CDR3 spans 15 residues. Trimming pared 0 bases from V and 4 bases from J, leaving 12 bases between. CDR1 is SEHNR, CDR2 FQNEAQ, per germline (reference sequence). The CDR3 is CASSLASGGRETQYF. The CDR3 DNA sequence: TGTGCCAGCAGCTTAGCGTCCGGGGGTAGAGAGACCCAGTACTTC.

V is TRBV28 and J is TRBJ1-5; D uncertain. Trimming shortened V by 9 bases and J by 4 bases, and 22 bases separated the two germline ends. The V gene's germline CDR1 is MDHEN and CDR2 SYDVKM. This CDR3 has 16 residues. As DNA, the CDR3 is TGTGCCAGTCTCAACTTCGGGGAAGTAGAGAATCAGCCCCAGCATTTT. Protein product: CASLNFGEVENQPQHF.

This chain joins TRBV11-2 and TRBJ1-1; D is perhaps TRBD1 (6 bases). From germline, CDR1 is SGHAT and CDR2 FQNNGV. CDR3 length equals 13 residues. V was cut by 5 bases and J by 1 base, with 8 bases left in between. The CDR3 coding sequence is TGTGCCAGCAGCCCCAGGGGGAACACTGAAGCTTTCTTT. Its translation is CASSPRGNTEAFF.

There are a few counts of this clone. The chain uses TRBV27 and TRBJ1-4, with 7 bases aligning to TRBD1. The CDR3 runs to 14 residues. With V trimmed by 8 bases and J by 7 bases, 10 bases remained unmatched. Germline V gene sequence: CDR1 MNHEY, CDR2 SMNVEV (reference sequence). CDR3: CASRVWTGAEKLFF. Here the CDR3 DNA reads TGTGCCAGCCGGGTCTGGACAGGCGCTGAAAAACTGTTTTTT.

This clone was seen only a few times. The CDR3 spells CASSLTVDSRGYTF. The CDR3 DNA sequence: TGTGCCAGCAGCCTCACTGTGGACAGTCGGGGCTACACCTTC. This sequence joins TRBV28 and TRBJ1-2; TRBD1 might be the D (6 bases). The CDR3 is 14 amino acids. Between the trimmed V and J ends, which lost 6 bases and 8 bases, there was a span of 19 bases. Germline CDR1 reads MDHEN; CDR2 reads SYDVKM.

This chain uses TRBV5-1 with TRBJ2-7, with D perhaps matching TRBD2 (6 bases). Trimming removed 1 base from V and 1 base from J, with 21 bases in between. Germline V gene data show CDR1 as SGHRS and CDR2 as YFSETQ. This CDR3 is 18 amino acids long. The CDR3 loop is CASSLLPPLGGLSYEQYF. The CDR3 region has the DNA TGCGCCAGCAGCTTGCTACCCCCATTGGGGGGTTTGTCCTACGAGCAGTACTTC.

The chain recombines TRBV9 with TRBJ1-2, with TRBD1 matching 7 bases. The trim removed 0 bases at V and 4 bases at J, leaving 3 bases unmatched. The CDR3 covers 14 residues. Germline V CDR1 and CDR2: SGDLS, YYNGEE. CDR3 nucleotides: TGTGCCAGCAGCGTAGAGGGACAGAGCTATGGCTACACCTTC. It yields the protein CASSVEGQSYGYTF.

The chain joins TRBV28 to TRBJ2-7, with D possibly TRBD1 on 5 matching bases. The V gene lost 4 bases and the J gene lost 8 bases, with 15 bases spanning the gap. The CDR3 spans 13 residues. CDR1 and CDR2 (germline): MDHEN, SYDVKM. This CDR3 reads CASSYRPSAQQYF. CDR3 sequence (DNA): TGTGCCAGCAGTTACAGGCCCTCTGCCCAGCAGTACTTC.

This sequence joins TRBV18 and TRBJ1-1; D unresolved. CDR1 and CDR2 from the germline V gene are KGHSH and LQKENI. The CDR3 totals 15 residues. Trimming took off 3 bases at V and 4 bases at J, with 15 bases between the two ends. The CDR3 here is CASSPHPGGSTEAFF. The CDR3 DNA reads TGTGCCAGCTCACCCCACCCCGGAGGGAGCACTGAAGCTTTCTTT.

This CDR3 is CASSTTGVIREKLFF. CDR3 coding DNA: TGTGCCAGTAGTACCACAGGGGTGATAAGAGAAAAACTGTTTTTT. This chain joins TRBV19 and TRBJ1-4, with 7 positions matching TRBD1. The CDR3 has 15 residues. V shed 4 bases, J shed 8 bases, and the junction held 10 bases outside the gene matches. The germline V gene has CDR1 LNHDA and CDR2 SQIVND (reference sequence). Filled out from reference TRBV19 and TRBJ1-4, the complete variable domain reads DGGITQSPKYLFRKEGQNVTLSCEQNLNHDAMYWYRQDPGQGLRLIYYSQIVNDFQKGDIAEGYSVSREKKESFPLTVTSAQKNPTAFYLCASSTTGVIREKLFFGSGTQLSVL.